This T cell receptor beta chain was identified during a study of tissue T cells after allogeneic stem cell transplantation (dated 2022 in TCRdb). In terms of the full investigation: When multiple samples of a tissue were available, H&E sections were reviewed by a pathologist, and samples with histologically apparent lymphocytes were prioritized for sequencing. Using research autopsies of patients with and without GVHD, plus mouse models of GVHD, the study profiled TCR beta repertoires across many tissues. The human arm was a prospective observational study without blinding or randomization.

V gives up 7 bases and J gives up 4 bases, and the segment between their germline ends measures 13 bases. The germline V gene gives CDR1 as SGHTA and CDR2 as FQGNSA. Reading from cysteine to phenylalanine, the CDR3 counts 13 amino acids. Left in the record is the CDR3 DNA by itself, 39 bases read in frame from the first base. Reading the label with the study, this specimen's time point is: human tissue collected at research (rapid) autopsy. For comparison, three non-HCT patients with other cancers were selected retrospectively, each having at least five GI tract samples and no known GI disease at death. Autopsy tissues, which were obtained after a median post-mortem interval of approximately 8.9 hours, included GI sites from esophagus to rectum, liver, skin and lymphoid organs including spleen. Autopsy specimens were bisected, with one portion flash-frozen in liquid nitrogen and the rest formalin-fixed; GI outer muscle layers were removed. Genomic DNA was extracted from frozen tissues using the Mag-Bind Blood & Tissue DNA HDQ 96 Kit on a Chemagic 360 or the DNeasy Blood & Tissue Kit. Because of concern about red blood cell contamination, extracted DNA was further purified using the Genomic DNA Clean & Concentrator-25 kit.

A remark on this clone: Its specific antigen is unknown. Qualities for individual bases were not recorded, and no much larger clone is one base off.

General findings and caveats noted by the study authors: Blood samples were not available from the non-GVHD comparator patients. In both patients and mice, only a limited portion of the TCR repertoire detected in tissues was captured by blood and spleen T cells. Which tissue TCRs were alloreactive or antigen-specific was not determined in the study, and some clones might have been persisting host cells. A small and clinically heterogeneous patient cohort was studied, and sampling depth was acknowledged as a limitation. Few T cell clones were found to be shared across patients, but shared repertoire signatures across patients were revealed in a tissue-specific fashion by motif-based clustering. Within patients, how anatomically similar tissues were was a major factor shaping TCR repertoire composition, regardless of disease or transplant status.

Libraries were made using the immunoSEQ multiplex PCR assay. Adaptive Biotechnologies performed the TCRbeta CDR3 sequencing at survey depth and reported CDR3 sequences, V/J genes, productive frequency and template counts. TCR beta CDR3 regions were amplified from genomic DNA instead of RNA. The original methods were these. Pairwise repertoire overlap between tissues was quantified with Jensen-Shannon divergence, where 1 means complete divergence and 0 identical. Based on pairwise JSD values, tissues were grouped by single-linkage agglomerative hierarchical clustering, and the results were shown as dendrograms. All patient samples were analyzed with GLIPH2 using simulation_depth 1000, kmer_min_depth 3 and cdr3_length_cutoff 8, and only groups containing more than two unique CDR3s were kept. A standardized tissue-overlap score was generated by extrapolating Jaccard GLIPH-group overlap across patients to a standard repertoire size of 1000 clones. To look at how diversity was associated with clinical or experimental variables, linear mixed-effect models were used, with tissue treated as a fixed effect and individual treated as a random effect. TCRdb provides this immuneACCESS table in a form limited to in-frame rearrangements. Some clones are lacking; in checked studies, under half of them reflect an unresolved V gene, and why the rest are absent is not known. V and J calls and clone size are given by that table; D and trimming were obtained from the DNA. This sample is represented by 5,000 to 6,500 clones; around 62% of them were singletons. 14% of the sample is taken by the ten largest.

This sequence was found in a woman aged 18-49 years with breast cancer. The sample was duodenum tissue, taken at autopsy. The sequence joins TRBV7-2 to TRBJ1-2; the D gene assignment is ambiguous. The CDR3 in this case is CASNNGRGYGYTF. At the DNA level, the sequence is TGTGCCAGCAACAATGGACGGGGCTATGGCTACACCTTC.